The rows below give T cell receptor beta chains drawn from one sample of a study of blood T cell repertoires in COVID-19. The data were produced by immunoSEQ multiplex PCR, yet TCRdb's version contains in-frame clones alone and is incomplete. The table includes approximately 46,000 clones, roughly 85% detected once. Input material: peripheral blood. The source is a woman in her 70s with acute or convalescent COVID-19. The CDR3 runs from the conserved cysteine through the conserved F or W. Fields, in order: CDR3 DNA, CDR3 protein, D gene, V gene, clone size, J gene. D genes are given only for firm matches. Clone size, where shown, is once, few, many, or a class for clones that have expanded.

TGTGCCAGCAGCTCTGACAGGGCGGGCGCTCAGCCCCAGCATTTT CASSSDRAGAQPQHF TRBD1 TRBV6-5 - TRBJ1-5
TGTGCCAGCAGCCCCCTGGACAGGGAAGAGACCCAGTACTTC CASSPLDREETQYF TRBD1 TRBV7-9 once TRBJ2-5
TGTGCCAGCAGCGGATCCCCGGGACAGGGGAACTATGGCTACACCTTC CASSGSPGQGNYGYTF TRBD1 TRBV9 - TRBJ1-2
TGTGCCAGCAGCTTTCACTCCGGGACAGGGGATTCACCCCTCCACTTT CASSFHSGTGDSPLHF TRBD1 TRBV13 - TRBJ1-6
TGCGCCAGCAGCCCGGGACTAGCGGGAGGGATACGAGCCACCACAGATACGCAGTATTTT CASSPGLAGGIRATTDTQYF TRBD2 TRBV5-1 - TRBJ2-3
TGTGCCAGCACCCAGAGACTAGCGGGAGAAGGAGAGCAGTTCTTC CASTQRLAGEGEQFF TRBD2 TRBV9 - TRBJ2-1
TGCGCCAGCAGTGAGGCAGGGCAAGAGACCCAGTACTTC CASSEAGQETQYF - TRBV10-1 few TRBJ2-5
TGCAGCGCCATACAGGGGAGGACTGAAGCTTTCTTT CSAIQGRTEAFF TRBD1 TRBV29-1 - TRBJ1-1
TGTGCCAGCAGTTTATCGGGCACTGAAGCTTTCTTT CASSLSGTEAFF - TRBV12-3/TRBV12-4 once TRBJ1-1
TGTGCCGGGGGCCCCAGGGACAGGGGGCCGAATTCACCCCTCCACTTT CAGGPRDRGPNSPLHF TRBD1 TRBV30 - TRBJ1-6
TGTGCCAGCAGCTTATATGGCGGGGTCAATGAGCAGTTCTTC CASSLYGGVNEQFF - TRBV7-3 - TRBJ2-1
TGCGCCAGCAGCTCGAGGCCGGGGACAGATACGCAGTATTTT CASSSRPGTDTQYF - TRBV5-1 - TRBJ2-3
TGCGCCAGCAGTGTCTGGACTAGCGGGAGTTCACACTACAATGAGCAGTTCTTC CASSVWTSGSSHYNEQFF TRBD2 TRBV10-1 - TRBJ2-1
TGTGCCAGCAGCCGGGGGACTAGCGGGAACTCAGATACGCAGTATTTT CASSRGTSGNSDTQYF TRBD2 TRBV11-2 - TRBJ2-3
TGTGCCAGCTCACCTCTTGGGGCTAGCGGCACAGATACGCAGTATTTT CASSPLGASGTDTQYF - TRBV18 - TRBJ2-3
TGTGCCAGCTCAGGGCTATCCTACGAGCAGTACTTC CASSGLSYEQYF - TRBV18 - TRBJ2-7
TGTGCCAGCAGCCAAGAACTAGCGGGAGTTTATGAGCAGTTCTTC CASSQELAGVYEQFF TRBD2 TRBV14 - TRBJ2-1
TGTGCCAGCACGACCACTAGCGGAGACCCCCTCTTC CASTTTSGDPLF TRBD2 TRBV2 - TRBJ2-1
TGTGCCAGCAGCAGACAGGGCCCCCCCGGGGAGCTGTTTTTT CASSRQGPPGELFF TRBD1 TRBV6-4 - TRBJ2-2
TGTGCCAGCAGCCTTGAGACTAGCGGATCCTACGAGCAGTACTTC CASSLETSGSYEQYF TRBD2 TRBV7-2 - TRBJ2-7
TGCGCCAGCAGCCAATCGGGAGGCACCGGGGAGCTGTTTTTT CASSQSGGTGELFF TRBD2 TRBV5-1 - TRBJ2-2
TGTGCCAGCAGTCCTCTCCGAACAGGCCACAATCAGCCCCAGCATTTT CASSPLRTGHNQPQHF - TRBV28 - TRBJ1-5
TGTGCCACCAGTGATCGGGACAGCGCGAGCTCCTACGAGCAGTACTTC CATSDRDSASSYEQYF TRBD1 TRBV24-1 - TRBJ2-7
TGCGCCAGCTCGGACAGGGTAAAGCGGGATACGCAGTATTTT CASSDRVKRDTQYF TRBD1 TRBV10-2 - TRBJ2-3
TGTGCCAGCAGCGAAGGACGCCTAAGGAGGGGCACTGAAGCTTTCTTT CASSEGRLRRGTEAFF - TRBV6-2/TRBV6-3 - TRBJ1-1
TGTGCCAGCAGCCTCCCTCCCGGTCAAGAGACCCAGTACTTC CASSLPPGQETQYF - TRBV7-2 - TRBJ2-5
TGTGCCAGTAGGACCTCTCTAGGGAACACCGGGGAGCTGTTTTTT CASRTSLGNTGELFF - TRBV19 - TRBJ2-2
TGTGCCACCAGCAGAGCGGGGGGAGGGGCTAATGAAAAACTGTTTTTT CATSRAGGGANEKLFF - TRBV15 - TRBJ1-4
TGTGCCAGCTCACCACCGAGCGGGAGTCAAGGGGAAAACATTCAGTACTTC CASSPPSGSQGENIQYF TRBD2 TRBV18 - TRBJ2-4
TGTGCCAGCAAACCCACCGGCAGGGGTGGCAATCAGCCCCAGCATTTT CASKPTGRGGNQPQHF - TRBV27 - TRBJ1-5
TGTGCCAGCAGCTTATTTAGCCTAGCGGCTTCGAACACCGGGGAGCTGTTTTTT CASSLFSLAASNTGELFF TRBD2 TRBV7-8 - TRBJ2-2
TGCGCCAGCAGCTTGGGGGCTAGCGGGGACTCCTACGAGCAGTACTTC CASSLGASGDSYEQYF TRBD2 TRBV5-1 - TRBJ2-7
TGTGCCAGCTACCGACAGGGGTCCACCGAGCAGTTCTTC CASYRQGSTEQFF TRBD1 TRBV18 - TRBJ2-1
TGTGCCACCGCGCGGATCTCCTACGAGCAGTACTTC CATARISYEQYF - TRBV15 - TRBJ2-7
TGTGCCAGCAGCTCCCAAGGGAGAGCAGGAAATGAGCAGTTCTTC CASSSQGRAGNEQFF - TRBV11-3 - TRBJ2-1
TGTGCCAGCAGCCCACCAACAGGGGCTGGGGCCAACGTCCTGACTTTC CASSPPTGAGANVLTF TRBD1 TRBV9 - TRBJ2-6